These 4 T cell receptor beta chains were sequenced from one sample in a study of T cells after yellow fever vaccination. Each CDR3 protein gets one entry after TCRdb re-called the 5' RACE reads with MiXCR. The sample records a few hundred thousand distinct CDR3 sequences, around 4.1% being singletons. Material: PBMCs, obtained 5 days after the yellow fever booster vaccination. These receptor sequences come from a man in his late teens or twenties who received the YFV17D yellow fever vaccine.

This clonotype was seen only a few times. The CDR3 nucleotides are TGTGCCAGCAGCTTACCTCCTGGCTACACCTTC. Translated, it gives CASSLPPGYTF. The chain is built from TRBV7-9 and TRBJ1-2; D ambiguous. Trimming cost V 2 bases and J 7 bases, with 5 bases left between them. Germline loops: CDR1 SEHNR, CDR2 FQNEAQ (reference sequence). This CDR3 has 11 residues.

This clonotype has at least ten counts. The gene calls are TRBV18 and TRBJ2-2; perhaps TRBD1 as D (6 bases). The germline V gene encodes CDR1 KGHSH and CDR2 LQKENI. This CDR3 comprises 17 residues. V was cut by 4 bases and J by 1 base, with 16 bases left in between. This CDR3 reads CASSRVGTGRNTGELFF. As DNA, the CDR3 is TGTGCCAGCTCACGGGTCGGAACAGGGAGGAACACCGGGGAGCTGTTTTTT.

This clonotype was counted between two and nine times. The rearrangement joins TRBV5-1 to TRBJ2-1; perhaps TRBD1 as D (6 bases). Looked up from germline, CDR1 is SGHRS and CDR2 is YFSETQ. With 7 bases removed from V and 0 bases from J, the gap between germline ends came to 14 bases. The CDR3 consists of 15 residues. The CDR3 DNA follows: TGCGCCAGCGCAATGGACAGTAGCTCCTACAATGAGCAGTTCTTC. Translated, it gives CASAMDSSSYNEQFF.

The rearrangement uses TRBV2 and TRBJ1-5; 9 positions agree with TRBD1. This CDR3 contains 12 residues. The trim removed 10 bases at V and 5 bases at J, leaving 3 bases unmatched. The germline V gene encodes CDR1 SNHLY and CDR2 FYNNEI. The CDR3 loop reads CATRTGDQPQHF. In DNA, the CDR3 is TGTGCCACACGGACAGGGGATCAGCCCCAGCATTTT.